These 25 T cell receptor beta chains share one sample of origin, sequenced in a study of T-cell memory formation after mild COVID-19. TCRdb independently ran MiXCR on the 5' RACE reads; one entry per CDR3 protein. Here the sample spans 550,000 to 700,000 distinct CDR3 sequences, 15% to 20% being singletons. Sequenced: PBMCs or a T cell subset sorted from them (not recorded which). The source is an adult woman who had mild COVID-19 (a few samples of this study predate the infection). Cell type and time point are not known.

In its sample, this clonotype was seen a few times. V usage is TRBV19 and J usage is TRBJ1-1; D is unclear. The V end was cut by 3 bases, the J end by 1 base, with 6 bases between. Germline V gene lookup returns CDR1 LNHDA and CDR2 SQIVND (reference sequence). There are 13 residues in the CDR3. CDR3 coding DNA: TGTGCCAGTAGTATGGGAGAGAACACTGAAGCTTTCTTT. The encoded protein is CASSMGENTEAFF. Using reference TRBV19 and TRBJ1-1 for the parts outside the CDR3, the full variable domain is DGGITQSPKYLFRKEGQNVTLSCEQNLNHDAMYWYRQDPGQGLRLIYYSQIVNDFQKGDIAEGYSVSREKKESFPLTVTSAQKNPTAFYLCASSMGENTEAFFGQGTRLTVV.

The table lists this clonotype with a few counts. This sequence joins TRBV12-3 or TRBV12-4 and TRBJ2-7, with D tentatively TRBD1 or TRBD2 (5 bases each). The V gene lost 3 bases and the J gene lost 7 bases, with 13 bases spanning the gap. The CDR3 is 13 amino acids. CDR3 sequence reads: CASSFQGPIEQYF. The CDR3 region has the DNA TGTGCCAGCAGTTTTCAGGGACCCATAGAGCAGTACTTC.

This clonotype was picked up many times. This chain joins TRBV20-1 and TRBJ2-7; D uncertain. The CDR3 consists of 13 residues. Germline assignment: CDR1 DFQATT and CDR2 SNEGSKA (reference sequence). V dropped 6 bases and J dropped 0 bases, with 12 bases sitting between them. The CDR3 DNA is TGCAGTGCGAGACTCGTGAGCTCCTACGAGCAGTACTTC. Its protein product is CSARLVSSYEQYF.

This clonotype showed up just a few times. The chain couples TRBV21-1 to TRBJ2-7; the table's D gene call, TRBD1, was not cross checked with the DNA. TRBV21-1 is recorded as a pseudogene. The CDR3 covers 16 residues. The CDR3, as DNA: TGTGCCAGCAGCAAAGTGCCGGGACAGCCGTGCTACGAGCAGTACTTC. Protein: CASSKVPGQPCYEQYF.

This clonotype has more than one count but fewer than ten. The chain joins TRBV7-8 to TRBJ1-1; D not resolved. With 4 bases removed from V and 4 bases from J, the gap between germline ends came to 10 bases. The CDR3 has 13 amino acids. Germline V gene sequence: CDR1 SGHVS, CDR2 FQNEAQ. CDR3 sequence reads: CASSSTERTEAFF. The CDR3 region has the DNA TGTGCCAGCAGCTCTACGGAGCGCACTGAAGCTTTCTTT.

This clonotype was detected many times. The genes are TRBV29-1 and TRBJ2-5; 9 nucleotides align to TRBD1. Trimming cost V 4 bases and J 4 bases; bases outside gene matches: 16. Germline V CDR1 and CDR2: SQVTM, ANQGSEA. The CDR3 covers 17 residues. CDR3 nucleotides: TGCAGCGTTGCGCAGGGACAGGGACTCCGACCAAGAGAGACCCAGTACTTC. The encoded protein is CSVAQGQGLRPRETQYF.

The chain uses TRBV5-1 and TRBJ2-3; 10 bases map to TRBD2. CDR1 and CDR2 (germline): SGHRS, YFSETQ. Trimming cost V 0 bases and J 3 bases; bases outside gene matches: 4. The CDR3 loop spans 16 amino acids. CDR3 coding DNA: TGCGCCAGCAGCTTGGTACTAGCGGGATCAACAGATACGCAGTATTTT. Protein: CASSLVLAGSTDTQYF. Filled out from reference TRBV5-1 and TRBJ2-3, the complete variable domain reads KAGVTQTPRYLIKTRGQQVTLSCSPISGHRSVSWYQQTPGQGLQFLFEYFSETQRNKGNFPGRFSGRQFSNSRSEMNVSTLELGDSALYLCASSLVLAGSTDTQYFGPGTRLTVL.

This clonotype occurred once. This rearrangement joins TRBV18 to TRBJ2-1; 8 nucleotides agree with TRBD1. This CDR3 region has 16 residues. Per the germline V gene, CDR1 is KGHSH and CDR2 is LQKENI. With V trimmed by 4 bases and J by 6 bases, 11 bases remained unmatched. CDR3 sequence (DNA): TGTGCCAGCTCACTACAAACCAGGGGGCTCGGCAATGAGCAGTTCTTC. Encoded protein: CASSLQTRGLGNEQFF.

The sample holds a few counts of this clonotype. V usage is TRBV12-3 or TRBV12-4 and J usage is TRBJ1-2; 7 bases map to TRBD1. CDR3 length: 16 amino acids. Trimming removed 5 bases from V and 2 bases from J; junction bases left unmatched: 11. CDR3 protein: CASSRGHTGANYGYTF. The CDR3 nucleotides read TGTGCCAGCAGTCGTGGCCATACAGGGGCCAACTATGGCTACACCTTC.

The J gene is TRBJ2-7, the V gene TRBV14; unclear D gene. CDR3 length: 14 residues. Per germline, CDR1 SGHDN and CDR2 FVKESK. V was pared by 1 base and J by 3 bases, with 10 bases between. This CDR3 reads CASSQGLYSYEQYF. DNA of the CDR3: TGTGCCAGCAGCCAAGGTCTGTACAGCTACGAGCAGTACTTC.

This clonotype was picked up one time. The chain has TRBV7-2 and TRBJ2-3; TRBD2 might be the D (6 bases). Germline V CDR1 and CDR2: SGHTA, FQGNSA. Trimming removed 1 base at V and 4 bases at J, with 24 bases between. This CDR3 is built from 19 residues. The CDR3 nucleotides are TGTGCCAGCAGCTTAGTTTCGGCGGGAAGTGATTGGGGTGCAGATACGCAGTATTTT. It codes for CASSLVSAGSDWGADTQYF.

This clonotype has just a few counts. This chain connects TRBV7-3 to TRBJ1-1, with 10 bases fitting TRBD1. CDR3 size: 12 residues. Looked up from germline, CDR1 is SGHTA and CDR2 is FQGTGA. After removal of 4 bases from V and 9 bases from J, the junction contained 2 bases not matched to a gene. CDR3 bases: TGTGCCAGCAGCTACGACAGGGGGCAAGCTTTCTTT. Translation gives CASSYDRGQAFF.

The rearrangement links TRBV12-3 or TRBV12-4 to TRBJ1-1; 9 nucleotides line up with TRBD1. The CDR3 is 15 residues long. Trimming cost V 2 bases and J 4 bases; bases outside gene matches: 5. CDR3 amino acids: CASSLRGQGLTEAFF. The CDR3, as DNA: TGTGCCAGCAGTTTACGGGGACAGGGCCTCACTGAAGCTTTCTTT.

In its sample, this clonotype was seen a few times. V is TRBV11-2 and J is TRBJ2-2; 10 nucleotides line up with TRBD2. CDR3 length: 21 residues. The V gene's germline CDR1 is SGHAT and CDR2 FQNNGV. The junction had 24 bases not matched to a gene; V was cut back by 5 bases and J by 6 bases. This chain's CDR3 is CASSPLPYTGAVLAGAGELFF. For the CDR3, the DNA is TGTGCCAGCAGCCCTCTACCTTACACAGGGGCGGTCCTAGCGGGAGCCGGGGAGCTGTTTTTT.

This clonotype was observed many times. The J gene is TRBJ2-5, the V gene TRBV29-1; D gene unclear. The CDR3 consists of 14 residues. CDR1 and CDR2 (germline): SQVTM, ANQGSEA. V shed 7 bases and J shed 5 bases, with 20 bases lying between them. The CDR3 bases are TGCAGCGGATCGGGTCACACGGCACCCGAGACCCAGTACTTC. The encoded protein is CSGSGHTAPETQYF.

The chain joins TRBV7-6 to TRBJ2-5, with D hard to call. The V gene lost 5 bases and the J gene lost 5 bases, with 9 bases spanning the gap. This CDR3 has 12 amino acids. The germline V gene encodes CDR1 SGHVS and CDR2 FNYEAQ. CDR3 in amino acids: CASSPRSETQYF. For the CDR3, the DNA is TGTGCCAGCAGCCCTAGGTCTGAGACCCAGTACTTC.

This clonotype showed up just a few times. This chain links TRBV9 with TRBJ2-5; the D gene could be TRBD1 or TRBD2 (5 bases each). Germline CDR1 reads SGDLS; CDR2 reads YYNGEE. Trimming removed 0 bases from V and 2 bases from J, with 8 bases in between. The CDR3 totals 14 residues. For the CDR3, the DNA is TGTGCCAGCAGCGTAGGACAGCGGCAAGAGACCCAGTACTTC. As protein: CASSVGQRQETQYF.

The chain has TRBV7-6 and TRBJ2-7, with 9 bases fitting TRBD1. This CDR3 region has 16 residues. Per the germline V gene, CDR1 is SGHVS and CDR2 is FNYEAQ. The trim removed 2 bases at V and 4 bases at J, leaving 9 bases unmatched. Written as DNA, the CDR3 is TGTGCCAGCAGCTTATCGTCCGGGACAGGGTCTTACGAGCAGTACTTC. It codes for CASSLSSGTGSYEQYF. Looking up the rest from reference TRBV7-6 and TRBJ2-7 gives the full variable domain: GAGVSQSPRYKVTKRGQDVALRCDPISGHVSLYWYRQALGQGPEFLTYFNYEAQQDKSGLPNDRFSAERPEGSISTLTIQRTEQRDSAMYRCASSLSSGTGSYEQYFGPGTRLTVT.

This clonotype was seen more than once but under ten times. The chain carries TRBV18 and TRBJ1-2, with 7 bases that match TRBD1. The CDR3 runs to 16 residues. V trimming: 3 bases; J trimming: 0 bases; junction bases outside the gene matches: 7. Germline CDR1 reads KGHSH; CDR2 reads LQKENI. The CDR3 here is CASSPGTVGANYGYTF. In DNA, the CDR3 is TGTGCCAGCTCACCCGGGACAGTTGGAGCTAACTATGGCTACACCTTC.

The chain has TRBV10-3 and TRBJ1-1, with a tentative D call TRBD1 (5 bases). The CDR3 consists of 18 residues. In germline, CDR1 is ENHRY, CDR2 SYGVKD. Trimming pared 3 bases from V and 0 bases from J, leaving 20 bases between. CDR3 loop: CAISDLEGPAKLNTEAFF. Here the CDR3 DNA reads TGTGCCATCAGTGACCTGGAGGGGCCGGCAAAGTTGAACACTGAAGCTTTCTTT.

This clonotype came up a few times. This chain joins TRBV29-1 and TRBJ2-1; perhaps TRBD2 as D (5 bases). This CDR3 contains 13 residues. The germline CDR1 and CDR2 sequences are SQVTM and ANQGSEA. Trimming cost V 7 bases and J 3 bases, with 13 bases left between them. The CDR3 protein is CSALHRDYNEQFF. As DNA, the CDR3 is TGCAGCGCCCTACACCGGGACTACAATGAGCAGTTCTTC.

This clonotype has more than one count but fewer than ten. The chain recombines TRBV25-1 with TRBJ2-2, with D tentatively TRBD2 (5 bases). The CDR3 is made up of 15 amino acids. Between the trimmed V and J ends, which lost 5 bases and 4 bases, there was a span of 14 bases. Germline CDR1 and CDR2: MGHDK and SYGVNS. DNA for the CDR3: TGTGCCAGCAGTAAACTAGATAAGGTCACCGGGGAGCTGTTTTTT. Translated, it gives CASSKLDKVTGELFF. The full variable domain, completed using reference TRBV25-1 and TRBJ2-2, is EADIYQTPRYLVIGTGKKITLECSQTMGHDKMYWYQQDPGMELHLIHYSYGVNSTEKGDLSSESTVSRIRTEHFPLTLESARPSHTSQYLCASSKLDKVTGELFFGEGSRLTVL.

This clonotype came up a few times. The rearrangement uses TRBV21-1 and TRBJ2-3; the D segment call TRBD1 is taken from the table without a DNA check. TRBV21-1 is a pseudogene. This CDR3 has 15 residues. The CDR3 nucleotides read TGTGCCAGCAGCAAAGGGGACAGGGAAACAGATACGCAGTATTTT. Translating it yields CASSKGDRETDTQYF.

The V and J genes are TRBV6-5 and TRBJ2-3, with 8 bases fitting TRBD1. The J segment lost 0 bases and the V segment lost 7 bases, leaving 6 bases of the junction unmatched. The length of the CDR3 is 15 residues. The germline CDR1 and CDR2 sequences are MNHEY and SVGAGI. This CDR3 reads CASKVPGGSTDTQYF. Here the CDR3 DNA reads TGTGCCAGCAAGGTCCCAGGGGGCAGCACAGATACGCAGTATTTT.

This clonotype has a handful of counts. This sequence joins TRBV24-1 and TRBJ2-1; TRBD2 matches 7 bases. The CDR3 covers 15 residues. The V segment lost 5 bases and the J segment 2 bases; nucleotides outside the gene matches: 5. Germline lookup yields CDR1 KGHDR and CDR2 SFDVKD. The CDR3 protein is CATSAGGSAYNEQFF. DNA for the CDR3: TGTGCCACCAGTGCAGGCGGGAGCGCCTACAATGAGCAGTTCTTC.